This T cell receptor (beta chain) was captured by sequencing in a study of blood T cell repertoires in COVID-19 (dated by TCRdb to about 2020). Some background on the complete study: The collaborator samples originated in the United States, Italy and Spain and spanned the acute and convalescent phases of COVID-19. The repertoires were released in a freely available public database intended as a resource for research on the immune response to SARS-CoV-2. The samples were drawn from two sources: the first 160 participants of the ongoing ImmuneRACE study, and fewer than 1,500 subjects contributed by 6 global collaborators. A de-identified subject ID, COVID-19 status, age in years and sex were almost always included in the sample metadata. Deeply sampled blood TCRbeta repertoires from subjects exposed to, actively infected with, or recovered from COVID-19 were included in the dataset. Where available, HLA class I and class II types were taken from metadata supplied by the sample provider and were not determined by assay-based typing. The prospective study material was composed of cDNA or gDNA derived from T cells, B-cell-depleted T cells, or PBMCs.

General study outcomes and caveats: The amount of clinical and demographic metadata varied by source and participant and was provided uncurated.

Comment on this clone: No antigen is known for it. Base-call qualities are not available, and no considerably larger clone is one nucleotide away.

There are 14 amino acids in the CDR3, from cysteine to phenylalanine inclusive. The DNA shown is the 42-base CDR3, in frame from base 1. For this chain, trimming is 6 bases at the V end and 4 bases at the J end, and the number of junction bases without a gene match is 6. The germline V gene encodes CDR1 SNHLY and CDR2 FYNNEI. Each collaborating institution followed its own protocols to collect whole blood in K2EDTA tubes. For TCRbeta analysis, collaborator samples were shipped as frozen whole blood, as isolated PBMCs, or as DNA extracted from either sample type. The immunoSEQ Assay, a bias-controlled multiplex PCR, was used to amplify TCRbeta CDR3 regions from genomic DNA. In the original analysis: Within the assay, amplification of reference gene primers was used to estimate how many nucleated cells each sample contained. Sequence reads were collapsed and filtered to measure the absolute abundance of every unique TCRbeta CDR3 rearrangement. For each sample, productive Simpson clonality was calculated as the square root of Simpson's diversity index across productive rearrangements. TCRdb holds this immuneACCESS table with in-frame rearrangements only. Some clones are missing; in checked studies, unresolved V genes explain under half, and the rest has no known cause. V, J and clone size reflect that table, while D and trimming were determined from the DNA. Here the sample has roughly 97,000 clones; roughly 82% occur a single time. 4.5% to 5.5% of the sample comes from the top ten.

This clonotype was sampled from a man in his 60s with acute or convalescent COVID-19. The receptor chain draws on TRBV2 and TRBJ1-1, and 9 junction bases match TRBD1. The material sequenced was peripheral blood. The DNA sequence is TGTGCCAGCAGGGGACAGGGTAGGGCCACTGAAGCTTTCTTT. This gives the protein CASRGQGRATEAFF.